The clone carrying this TCR beta chain was observed a single time. Antigen: not known. The data were taken from a study of cytomegalovirus exposure and HLA in healthy donors. 60 Vbeta and 13 Jbeta primers were used in PCR. Measured with immunoSEQ multiplex PCR; TCRdb has only the in-frame clones, and not every one. The sample has around 180,000 clones; about four fifths are singletons. Study conclusions and caveats: An analysis that was carried out later associated 16,951 TCR beta sequences with HLA alleles at 0.05 false discovery rate. Several top significant clusters appeared, in a later analysis, to be linked to common viral pathogens.

The CDR3 extends over 14 amino acids. With V trimmed by 3 bases and J by 9 bases, 2 bases remained unmatched. Germline CDR1 reads LNHNV; CDR2 reads YYDKDF (reference sequence). Material: PBMCs. This sequence was found in a woman under 40 in good health and CMV-seropositive. The rearrangement uses TRBV15 and TRBJ1-6; 10 positions match TRBD1. CDR3 in DNA: TGTGCCACCAGCAGCGGGACAGGGGTTTCACCCCTCCACTTT. Amino acids: CATSSGTGVSPLHF.